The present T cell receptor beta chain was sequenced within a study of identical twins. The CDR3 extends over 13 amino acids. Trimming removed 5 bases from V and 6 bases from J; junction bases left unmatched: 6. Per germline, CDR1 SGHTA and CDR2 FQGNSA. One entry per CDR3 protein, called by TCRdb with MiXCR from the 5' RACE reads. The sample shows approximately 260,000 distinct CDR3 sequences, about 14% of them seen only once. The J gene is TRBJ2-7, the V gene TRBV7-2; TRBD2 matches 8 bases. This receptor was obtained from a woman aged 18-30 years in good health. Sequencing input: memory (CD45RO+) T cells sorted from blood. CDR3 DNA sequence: TGTGCCAGCAGCCCAACTAGCGGATTCGAGCAGTACTTC. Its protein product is CASSPTSGFEQYF.